This TCR beta chain was retrieved from a study of blood T cells in healthy people across ages. V lost 3 bases, J lost 1 base, and 13 bases lay in between. The CDR3 runs to 16 residues. The V gene's germline CDR1 is LNHNV and CDR2 YYDKDF (reference sequence). Sample-barcoded 5' priming and a J-beta primer mix drove a second PCR of roughly 6 to 12 cycles. TCRdb fed the 5' RACE reads into MiXCR, producing one record per CDR3 protein. The sample carries hundreds of thousands of distinct CDR3 sequences, around 62% recorded once. This clonotype was recorded once. The source is a man aged 30-40 years in good health. The rearrangement uses TRBV15 and TRBJ2-1; D is tentatively TRBD1 or TRBD2 (5 bases each). Sequencing used blood. The chain's CDR3 is CATSRDMRASYNEQFF. As DNA, the CDR3 is TGTGCCACCAGCAGGGACATGAGGGCATCCTACAATGAGCAGTTCTTC.